A selection of T cell receptor beta chains follows, all from one sample in a study of blood T cells in healthy people across ages. TCRdb re-derived calls from the 5' RACE reads in MiXCR, one entry per CDR3 protein. The sample lists about 380,000 distinct CDR3 sequences; about half were seen once. The specimen was blood. These receptors all come from a man aged 55-75 years in good health. Both conserved end residues are part of each CDR3. Each record gives: V gene, J gene, D gene, clone size, CDR3 protein, CDR3 DNA. The D gene is left open where the match is weak. Part of the rows lack a size; the others show once, few, many or a class for expanded clones.

TRBV7-9	TRBJ2-7	TRBD1	.	CASSSGTESYEQYF	TGTGCCAGCAGCTCCGGGACAGAGAGTTACGAGCAGTACTTC
TRBV5-1	TRBJ1-2	.	.	CTSSLVGSRLDGYTF	TGCACCAGCAGCTTAGTAGGGTCGAGGTTGGATGGCTACACCTTC
TRBV5-1	TRBJ1-1	.	.	CASSSDYRRNTEAFF	TGCGCCAGCAGCTCCGACTATCGCCGGAACACTGAAGCTTTCTTT
TRBV6-1	TRBJ2-5	TRBD2	.	CASKLAGGAYLQETQYF	TGTGCCAGCAAACTAGCGGGGGGAGCCTACTTACAAGAGACCCAGTACTTC
TRBV3-1	TRBJ2-6	.	.	CASSQGTGSGANVLTF	TGTGCCAGCAGCCAAGGGACGGGCTCTGGGGCCAACGTCCTGACTTTC
TRBV20-1	TRBJ2-7	TRBD1	.	CSARKGQGGDEQYF	TGCAGTGCTAGGAAGGGACAGGGGGGCGACGAGCAGTACTTC
TRBV12-3/TRBV12-4	TRBJ1-5	TRBD1	.	CASSRMTPGQGDQPQHF	TGTGCCAGCAGTCGAATGACCCCGGGACAGGGGGATCAGCCCCAGCATTTT
TRBV20-1	TRBJ2-1	TRBD2	few	CSARSGSRNEQFF	TGCAGTGCAAGAAGCGGGAGTAGGAATGAGCAGTTCTTC
TRBV20-1	TRBJ2-5	.	.	CSARPSFSYNEQYF	TGCAGTGCTAGACCTAGCTTCTCCTACAATGAGCAGTACTTC
TRBV5-6	TRBJ2-1	TRBD2	many	CASSWGLAGANEQFF	TGTGCCAGCAGCTGGGGACTAGCGGGGGCCAACGAGCAGTTCTTC
TRBV6-6	TRBJ2-1	TRBD2	.	CASSFGSGGARNEQFF	TGTGCCAGCAGTTTTGGTAGCGGGGGGGCTCGCAATGAGCAGTTCTTC
TRBV7-2	TRBJ2-7	.	.	CASSKRQYEQYF	TGTGCCAGCAGCAAAAGACAGTACGAGCAGTACTTC
TRBV5-1	TRBJ2-1	TRBD2	.	CASSQTTSGIDNEQFF	TGCGCCAGCAGCCAAACGACTAGCGGGATTGACAATGAGCAGTTCTTC
TRBV11-2	TRBJ2-3	TRBD2	few	CASSSLGLAGVGTQYF	TGTGCCAGCAGCTCTCTAGGACTAGCGGGGGTTGGTACGCAGTATTTT
TRBV20-1	TRBJ1-2	.	.	CSASPFYGYTF	TGCAGTGCTAGCCCCTTCTATGGCTACACCTTC
TRBV7-2	TRBJ1-1	.	many	CASSLGGGMNTEAFF	TGTGCCAGCAGCTTAGGGGGGGGGATGAACACTGAAGCTTTCTTT
TRBV4-2	TRBJ2-4	TRBD2	many	CASSQGWLAGGSQNIQYF	TGTGCCAGCAGCCAGGGCTGGCTAGCGGGGGGCTCACAGAACATTCAGTACTTC
TRBV7-2	TRBJ2-5	TRBD1	few	CASSLGTGGAKTQYF	TGTGCCAGCAGCTTAGGGACAGGGGGCGCTAAGACCCAGTACTTC
TRBV20-1	TRBJ2-7	TRBD2	.	CSARPQGGGGPVAKNIQYF	TGCAGTGCTAGACCCCAGGGTGGGGGAGGGCCGGTAGCCAAAAACATTCAATACTTC
TRBV20-1	TRBJ2-3	TRBD2	few	CSARDLSGGPHTDTQYF	TGCAGTGCTAGAGATCTTAGCGGGGGGCCACACACAGATACGCAGTATTTT
TRBV12-3/TRBV12-4	TRBJ2-7	.	.	CASSLGRGTGSYEQYF	TGTGCCAGTAGTCTCGGGAGGGGGACAGGGTCCTACGAGCAGTACTTC
TRBV20-1	TRBJ2-1	.	.	CNAPTESSYNEQFF	TGCAATGCCCCTACCGAGAGCTCCTACAATGAGCAGTTCTTC
TRBV2	TRBJ1-1	.	.	CASSVSVMNTEAFF	TGTGCCAGCAGTGTATCGGTTATGAACACTGAAGCTTTCTTT
TRBV9	TRBJ2-5	.	.	CASSVDRQREPQYF	TGTGCCAGCAGCGTAGACCGACAGCGAGAACCCCAGTACTTC
TRBV30	TRBJ1-1	.	.	CAWNGRMGTEAFF	TGTGCCTGGAACGGACGGATGGGCACTGAAGCTTTCTTT
TRBV30	TRBJ1-2	.	.	CAWSVPPYGYTF	TGTGCCTGGAGTGTACCACCCTATGGCTACACCTTC
TRBV14	TRBJ1-2	.	many	CASSQDYSYGYTF	TGTGCCAGCAGCCAAGATTACAGCTATGGCTACACCTTC